The source of this T cell receptor (beta chain) is a study of blood T cell repertoires in COVID-19. Study-wide context: COVID-19 samples from acute and convalescent phases originated in the United States, Italy and Spain. In each case, the material was cDNA or gDNA derived from T cells, B-cell-depleted T cells, or PBMCs.

In the authors' methods: Estimates of nucleated cell counts were drawn from the amplification of reference gene primers. Data came from immunoSEQ multiplex PCR; TCRdb stores just in-frame clones and leaves some out. V, J and clone size reflect that table, while D and trimming were determined from the DNA. The table lists fewer than 35,000 clones, 80% to 90% of them singletons. This CDR3 is built from 15 residues. V gene TRBV21-1 combines with J gene TRBJ2-2; TRBD1, the table's D call, was not compared with the DNA. TRBV21-1 is a documented pseudogene. The sample comprised peripheral blood. The sequence was obtained from a human donor in a cohort sampled during active COVID-19. CDR3 residues: CASSKGQGSHGELFF. CDR3 nucleotide sequence: TGTGCCAGCAGCAAAGGACAGGGGTCCCACGGGGAGCTGTTTTTT.